This is a list of T cell receptor beta chains from one sample in a study of chemoradiotherapy in HPV16-positive cancers. Using immunoSEQ multiplex PCR, the repertoire was profiled, and TCRdb retains in-frame clones only, with some absent. The data hold tens of thousands of clones, with 93% observed a single time. The sequences come from blood, collected from a patient who underwent chemoradiotherapy. Receptor source: a human donor with HPV-associated anogenital cancer. CDR3s include the opening cysteine and the closing phenylalanine or tryptophan.

j_gene,v_gene,CDR3aa
TRBJ2-1,TRBV15,CATSKHYGGGEQFF
TRBJ2-3,TRBV19,CASTRAGYSTDTQYF
TRBJ1-4,TRBV5-6,CASSYEQGGNEKLFF
TRBJ2-7,TRBV6-5,CASRPAGQGTYEQYF
TRBJ1-6,TRBV5-1,CASRRAASGGLNSPLHF
TRBJ2-3,TRBV4-2,CASSQTDTQYF
TRBJ2-5,TRBV7-3,CASSADRGETQYF
TRBJ2-6,TRBV2,CASTMNPGKTGANVLTF
TRBJ1-4,TRBV5-6,CASSLWGREKLFF
TRBJ2-7,TRBV19,CASSIDYEQYF
TRBJ2-2,TRBV7-2,CASSPRDRRTGELFF
TRBJ2-1,TRBV7-2,CASSYQRAAYNEQFF
TRBJ1-2,TRBV2,CAIAEGEDYGYTF